The entry that follows covers one T cell receptor beta chain sequence. This clonotype was recorded at least ten times. The antigen this receptor binds is unknown. The sample holds no much larger clone one base away, and base qualities are not on file. The library came from PCR. Data came from an Illumina HiSeq 2500. To normalize quantification of the TCRbeta repertoire, the TCR libraries were built with molecular barcoding that relied on unique molecular identifiers. TCRdb handled the public reads itself, with Q25 trimming in fastp and clone calling in MiXCR, and kept productive beta chains. Each CDR3 protein appears once, grouped with its most common genes and DNA. This sample has roughly 66,000 distinct CDR3 sequences in its table, and roughly 5.2% of those were observed once. About 20% of the sample goes to the ten largest clones. The CDR3 has 17 amino acids, counting the end cysteine and phenylalanine. Only the CDR3 part of the read is kept: 51 bases, read in frame from the first base. From a lookup of the germline V gene, CDR1 and CDR2 are KGHSH and LQKENI. Relative to germline, V is 2 bases shorter and J is 0 bases shorter, with 14 bases between their ends.

The data stem from a study of T-cell reconstitution after alpha-beta-depleted transplantation in children (dated by TCRdb to the mid-2010s). Turning to the overall study: Using TCR repertoire profiling, the study followed T-cell immune reconstitution in a quantitative way in children after TCRalphabeta/CD19-depleted allogeneic hematopoietic cell transplantation. The full study reports these points: About two months after transplant, the apparently early recovery of alphabetaT-cell counts reportedly depended on just several hundred clones that had expanded rapidly and came from non-depleted graft cells. Over the following months the frequencies of hyperexpanded clones went down, and after one year T-cell counts and TCRbeta diversity were mostly credited to newly produced T cells. The high TCRbeta diversity at day 60 in some patients was ascribed to recipient T cells and intrathymic progenitors that had survived conditioning.

According to the study, the label for this sample's treatment or condition signals: allogeneic hematopoietic cell transplantation with graft depleted of TCRalphabeta T cells and CD19 B cells. The children who served as transplant recipients had been given grafts of TCRalphabeta/CD19-depleted allogeneic hematopoietic cells. The sample consisted of PBMCs, mostly from graft donor cells, taken 180 days after TCRalphabeta/CD19-depleted stem cell transplant. The rearranged segments are TRBV18 and TRBJ1-3; perhaps TRBD1 is the D gene, with 5 bases matching. The clonotype originates from a boy under three years old who had a stem cell transplant for acute myeloid leukemia, so the T cells may come from the graft donor. This receptor has the CDR3 CASSPETVFASGNTIYF. The DNA is as follows: TGTGCCAGCTCACCAGAGACAGTTTTTGCCTCTGGAAACACCATATATTTT.